What follows are 24 T cell receptor beta chains derived from one specimen sequenced in a study of memory CD4+ T cells and cytomegalovirus serostatus. Sequencing used immunoSEQ multiplex PCR; TCRdb keeps in-frame clones, though not all of them. The profile shows tens of thousands of clones, about 73% of them singletons. Single viable CD3+CD4+CD8-CD45RO+ cells were sorted as the memory CD4+ T cells. The sample comprised memory CD4+ T cells from blood. All receptors come from an adult in good health and CMV-seropositive.

The chain has TRBV4-1 and TRBJ2-3; either TRBD1 or TRBD2 may fit D (7 bases each). Per germline, CDR1 MGHRA and CDR2 YSYEKL. The V end was cut by 3 bases, the J end by 2 bases, with 12 bases between. There are 15 residues in the CDR3. The CDR3 coding sequence is TGCGCCAGCAGCCAGGGGAGGGGGCCCACAGATACGCAGTATTTT. It codes for CASSQGRGPTDTQYF.

The table lists this clone with a few counts. The chain links TRBV7-2 to TRBJ2-5, with 9 bases lining up with TRBD1. Trimming at V came to 5 bases and at J to 7 bases, leaving 14 bases not matched to a gene. The germline CDR1 and CDR2 sequences are SGHTA and FQGNSA. The CDR3 runs 16 residues. The CDR3 here is CASSQIQGQGLVTQYF. The CDR3 bases are TGTGCCAGCAGCCAGATCCAGGGACAGGGCCTTGTGACCCAGTACTTC. The full variable domain, rest sourced from reference TRBV7-2 and TRBJ2-5, is GAGVSQSPSNKVTEKGKDVELRCDPISGHTALYWYRQSLGQGLEFLIYFQGNSAPDKSGLPSDRFSAERTGGSVSTLTIQRTQQEDSAVYLCASSQIQGQGLVTQYFGPGTRLLVL.

This chain uses TRBV2 with TRBJ1-5, with a tentative D call TRBD1 (5 bases). The CDR3 is made up of 16 amino acids. Between the trimmed V and J ends, which lost 6 bases and 2 bases, there was a span of 17 bases. Germline lookup yields CDR1 SNHLY and CDR2 FYNNEI. CDR3 sequence: CASSLGREVRNQPQHF. The CDR3 DNA is TGTGCCAGCAGCCTAGGCAGGGAAGTACGCAATCAGCCCCAGCATTTT.

This clone appeared once. The chain recombines TRBV29-1 with TRBJ2-3, with TRBD2 matching over 8 bases. With V trimmed by 7 bases and J by 3 bases, 12 bases remained unmatched. The CDR3 runs 15 residues. Germline V lookup: CDR1 SQVTM, CDR2 ANQGSEA. CDR3 in amino acids: CSAMPSGSPTDTQYF. CDR3 in DNA: TGCAGCGCCATGCCCAGCGGGAGTCCGACAGATACGCAGTATTTT.

This clone was counted only a few times. The rearrangement joins TRBV19 to TRBJ1-5, with D unresolved. The CDR3 contains 12 residues. Trimming removed 9 bases from V and 5 bases from J, with 11 bases in between. CDR1 is LNHDA, CDR2 SQIVND, per germline (reference sequence). CDR3 sequence (DNA): TGTGCCAGAGCGGGCGCGGATCAGCCCCAGCATTTT. Encoded protein: CARAGADQPQHF.

This clone showed up just once. V and J are TRBV11-3 and TRBJ2-7; 7 nucleotides align to TRBD1. Trimming took 1 base from V and 2 from J; bases not matched to a gene: 5. The CDR3 has 15 residues. Germline V CDR1 and CDR2: SGHNT, YENEEA. CDR3 nucleotide sequence: TGTGCCAGCAGCTTAGGAGGGGGCGGCACCTACGAGCAGTACTTC. Translating it yields CASSLGGGGTYEQYF.

This chain connects TRBV5-5 to TRBJ2-7; tentative D call: TRBD2 (5 bases). The CDR3 loop spans 15 amino acids. Germline CDR1 is SGHKS and CDR2 is YYEKEE (reference sequence). Trimming cost V 0 bases and J 2 bases, with 12 bases left between them. The CDR3 spells CASSLADSAPYEQYF. CDR3 coding DNA: TGTGCCAGCAGCTTGGCCGATAGCGCCCCCTACGAGCAGTACTTC.

The chain joins TRBV7-2 to TRBJ2-7; TRBD1 might be the D (5 bases). Germline V gene lookup returns CDR1 SGHTA and CDR2 FQGNSA. The germline V and J ends were trimmed by 5 bases and 0 bases, with 11 bases remaining between them. The CDR3 has 14 residues. The CDR3 DNA reads TGTGCCAGCAGCCCGTACAGGACCTCCTACGAGCAGTACTTC. Translating it yields CASSPYRTSYEQYF.

The rearrangement links TRBV28 to TRBJ2-7; D unresolved. Trimming stripped 2 bases from V and 4 bases from J, with 3 bases between. The germline V gene has CDR1 MDHEN and CDR2 SYDVKM. The CDR3 length is 11 residues. Written as DNA, the CDR3 is TGTGCCAGCAGTTTAGGATACGAGCAGTACGTC. Its translation: CASSLGYEQYV.

The V and J genes are TRBV11-2 and TRBJ2-7; D is possibly TRBD2 (5 bases). Trimming cost V 2 bases and J 7 bases, with 12 bases left between them. This CDR3 has 13 amino acids. CDR1 and CDR2 from the germline V gene are SGHAT and FQNNGV. CDR3 nucleotides: TGTGCCAGCAGCTTACGCTGGACGGGGGAGCAGTACGTC. It is translated as CASSLRWTGEQYV.

The CDR3 DNA sequence: TGTGCCAGCAGCCCCTCGGGCCCGCTCCAAGAGACCCAGTACTTC. It yields the protein CASSPSGPLQETQYF. The chain uses TRBV9 and TRBJ2-5; the D is unclear. The CDR3 totals 15 residues. Trimming pared 4 bases from V and 1 base from J, leaving 14 bases between. Germline V gene sequence: CDR1 SGDLS, CDR2 YYNGEE.

CDR3 residues: CASSLSNRYGYTF. The CDR3, as DNA: TGTGCCAGCAGTTTATCGAACCGCTATGGCTACACCTTC. The chain employs TRBV27 and TRBJ1-2; D remains ambiguous. V gave up 0 bases and J gave up 4 bases, with 6 bases separating them. Germline V gene sequence: CDR1 MNHEY, CDR2 SMNVEV (reference sequence). There are 13 residues in the CDR3.

The CDR3 sequence is CASRRTRESRTEAFF. The DNA for the CDR3 is TGTGCCAGCAGGAGGACGAGGGAGAGCCGCACTGAAGCTTTCTTT. The chain carries TRBV21-1 and TRBJ1-1. TRBV21-1 is tagged as a pseudogene. This CDR3 contains 15 residues.

The CDR3 protein is CASMQGLSNQPQHF. CDR3 nucleotide sequence: TGTGCCAGTATGCAGGGTCTGAGCAATCAGCCCCAGCATTTT. The rearrangement uses TRBV19 and TRBJ1-5; D perhaps matches TRBD1 (5 bases). The V and J ends lost 7 bases and 1 base respectively, with 11 bases between them. The V gene's germline CDR1 is LNHDA and CDR2 SQIVND (reference sequence). The CDR3 has 14 residues.

V is TRBV28 and J is TRBJ2-1; D is unclear. CDR1 is MDHEN and CDR2 is SYDVKM in the germline V gene. The ends were cut back, 5 bases at V and 13 bases at J, with 15 bases in the middle. This CDR3 spans 12 amino acids. CDR3 protein: CASSEPNLGQFF. DNA for the CDR3: TGTGCCAGCAGTGAGCCAAACTTGGGACAGTTCTTC.

CDR3 coding DNA: TGCGCCAGCAGCTTGGGAGGGGTAAGAAACAATGAGCAGTTCTTC. Amino acids: CASSLGGVRNNEQFF. The rearrangement uses TRBV5-1 and TRBJ2-1; the D call may be TRBD1 or TRBD2 (5 bases each). Trimming removed 0 bases at V and 5 bases at J, with 12 bases between. Germline values: CDR1 SGHRS, CDR2 YFSETQ. The CDR3 covers 15 residues.

The genes are TRBV5-6 and TRBJ2-7, with a possible D match to TRBD1 (6 bases). CDR3 length: 13 amino acids. V was shortened by 7 bases and J by 5 bases, with 16 bases between the two germline ends. CDR1 and CDR2 from the germline V gene are SGHDT and YYEEEE. The CDR3 DNA follows: TGTGCCAGCGCGTTCGGGGACATAGACGAGCAGTACGTC. Translation: CASAFGDIDEQYV.

This clone was seen once. The rearrangement links TRBV19 to TRBJ1-2; D is unclear. Trimming stripped 0 bases from V and 2 bases from J, with 13 bases between. Germline-derived CDR1 and CDR2 are LNHDA and SQIVND (reference sequence). CDR3 length equals 16 residues. CDR3 in DNA: TGTGCCAGTAGTATAGAGTTTACTGTACGGAACTATGGCTACACCTTC. Amino acid sequence: CASSIEFTVRNYGYTF.

A few counts support this clone. CDR3 in amino acids: CASSGPRSQFNQPQHF. Written as DNA, the CDR3 is TGTGCCAGCAGTGGGCCGAGAAGTCAGTTCAATCAGCCCCAGCATTTT. The V and J genes are TRBV2 and TRBJ1-5; D unclear. There are 16 residues in the CDR3. The V gene lost 4 bases and the J gene lost 3 bases, with 16 bases spanning the gap. The V gene's germline CDR1 is SNHLY and CDR2 FYNNEI.

This clone has a handful of counts. The chain carries TRBV5-1 and TRBJ2-2, with D possibly matching TRBD1 (5 bases). V lost 1 base and J lost 4, with 14 bases in between. This CDR3 is 16 amino acids long. CDR1 is SGHRS, CDR2 YFSETQ, per germline. The chain's CDR3 is CASSLLRIQGTGELFF. CDR3 sequence (DNA): TGCGCCAGCAGCTTGTTGAGGATTCAGGGCACCGGGGAGCTGTTTTTT.

The V and J genes are TRBV19 and TRBJ1-1; the D is unclear. The length of the CDR3 is 13 residues. From germline, CDR1 is LNHDA and CDR2 SQIVND (reference sequence). V lost 3 bases, J lost 6 bases, and 11 bases lay in between. The CDR3 protein is CASSMDLGAEAFF. CDR3 DNA: TGTGCCAGTAGTATGGATCTCGGGGCTGAAGCTTTCTTT.

The chain has TRBV6-1 and TRBJ2-1; weak D call: TRBD1 (5 bases). There are 13 residues in the CDR3. The V and J ends lost 3 bases and 3 bases respectively, with 6 bases between them. Germline V gene lookup returns CDR1 MNHNS and CDR2 SASEGT. Here the CDR3 DNA reads TGTGCCAGCAGTGACCAGGGCTACAATGAGCAGTTCTTC. Translating it yields CASSDQGYNEQFF.

This chain connects TRBV29-1 to TRBJ2-2; D gene uncertain. Trimming took 5 bases from V and 1 from J, leaving 5 bases between them. Germline CDR1 SQVTM, CDR2 ANQGSEA. This CDR3 contains 12 residues. This CDR3 reads CSVWRNTGELFF. Here the CDR3 DNA reads TGCAGCGTTTGGAGGAACACCGGGGAGCTGTTTTTT.

A remark on this clone: A clone one base away is much larger, so this may be a read error. The V gene is TRBV29-1, the J gene TRBJ2-1; D is unresolved. Looked up from germline, CDR1 is SQVTM and CDR2 is ANQGSEA. The CDR3 runs to 12 residues. CDR3 sequence: CGVGSSDNEQFF. The DNA of the CDR3 is TGCGGCGTTGGGTCCTCGGACAATGAGCAGTTCTTC.